This T cell receptor beta chain stems from a study of blood T cell repertoires in COVID-19. The assay was immunoSEQ multiplex PCR, and TCRdb's table has in-frame clones only and misses some. This sample has 650,000 to 800,000 clones; just under 90% occur once, and the top ten carry roughly 0.25%. The CDR3 consists of 16 residues. CDR1 is SGHRS and CDR2 is YFSETQ in the germline V gene. V was pared by 6 bases and J by 2 bases, with 20 bases between. The sample taken for sequencing was peripheral blood. The receptor's source is a woman younger than 30 with acute or convalescent COVID-19. The rearrangement uses TRBV5-1 and TRBJ1-2, with a weak D call TRBD1 (6 bases). The DNA of the CDR3 is TGCGCCAGCAACGGAAGGGACAACCAGAAGAACTATGGCTACACCTTC. This codes for CASNGRDNQKNYGYTF.